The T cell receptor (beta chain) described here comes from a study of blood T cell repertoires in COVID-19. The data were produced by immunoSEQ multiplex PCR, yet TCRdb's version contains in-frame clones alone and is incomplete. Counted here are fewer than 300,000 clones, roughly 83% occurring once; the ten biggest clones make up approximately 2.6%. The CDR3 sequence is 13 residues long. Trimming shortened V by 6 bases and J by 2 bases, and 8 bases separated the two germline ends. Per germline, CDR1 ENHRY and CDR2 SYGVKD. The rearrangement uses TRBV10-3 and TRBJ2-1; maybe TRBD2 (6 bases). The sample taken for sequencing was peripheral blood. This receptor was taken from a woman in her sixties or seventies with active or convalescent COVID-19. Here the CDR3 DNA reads TGTGCCATCAGCGGGAGCACCTACAATGAGCAGTTCTTC. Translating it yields CAISGSTYNEQFF.